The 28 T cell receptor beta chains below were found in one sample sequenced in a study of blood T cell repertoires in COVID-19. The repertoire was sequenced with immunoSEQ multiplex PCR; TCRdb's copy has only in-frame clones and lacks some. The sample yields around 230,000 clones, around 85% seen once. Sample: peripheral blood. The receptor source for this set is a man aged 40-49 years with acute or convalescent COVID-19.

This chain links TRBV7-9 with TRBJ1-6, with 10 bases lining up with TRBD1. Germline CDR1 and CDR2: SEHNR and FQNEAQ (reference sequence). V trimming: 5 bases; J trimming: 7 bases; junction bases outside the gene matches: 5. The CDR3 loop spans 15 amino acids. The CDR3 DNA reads TGTGCCAGCAGCCTGGGGGACAGGGGCAATTCACCCCTCCACTTT. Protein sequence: CASSLGDRGNSPLHF.

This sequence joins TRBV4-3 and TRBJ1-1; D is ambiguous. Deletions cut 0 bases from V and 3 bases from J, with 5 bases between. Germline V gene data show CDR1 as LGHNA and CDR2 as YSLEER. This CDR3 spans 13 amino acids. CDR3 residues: CASSQELDTEAFF. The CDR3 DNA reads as TGCGCCAGCAGCCAAGAATTAGACACTGAAGCTTTCTTT.

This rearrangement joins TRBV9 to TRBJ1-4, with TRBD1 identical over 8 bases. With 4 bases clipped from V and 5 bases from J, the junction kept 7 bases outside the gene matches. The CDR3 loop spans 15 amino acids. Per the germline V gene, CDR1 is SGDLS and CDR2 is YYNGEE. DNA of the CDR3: TGTGCCAGCAGCCCAGGGGGCTTCAAGAATGAAAAACTGTTTTTT. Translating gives CASSPGGFKNEKLFF.

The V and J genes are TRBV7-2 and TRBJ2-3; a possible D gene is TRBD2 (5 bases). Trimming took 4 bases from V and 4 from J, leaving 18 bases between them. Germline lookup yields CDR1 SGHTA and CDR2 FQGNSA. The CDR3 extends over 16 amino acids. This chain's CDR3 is CASSSPGWGRSDTQYF. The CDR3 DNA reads TGTGCCAGCAGCTCGCCGGGATGGGGTCGGTCAGATACGCAGTATTTT.

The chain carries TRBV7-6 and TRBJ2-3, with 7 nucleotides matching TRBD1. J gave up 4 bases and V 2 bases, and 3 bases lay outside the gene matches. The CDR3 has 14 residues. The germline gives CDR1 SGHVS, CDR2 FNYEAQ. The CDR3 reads CASSLQGVADTQYF. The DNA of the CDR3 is TGTGCCAGCAGCTTACAGGGGGTCGCAGATACGCAGTATTTT.

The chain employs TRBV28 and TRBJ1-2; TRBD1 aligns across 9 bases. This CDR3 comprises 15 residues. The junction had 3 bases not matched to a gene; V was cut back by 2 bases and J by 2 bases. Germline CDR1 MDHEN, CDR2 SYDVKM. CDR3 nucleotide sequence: TGTGCCAGCAGTTTAGGGACAGGGAGCAACTATGGCTACACCTTC. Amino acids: CASSLGTGSNYGYTF.

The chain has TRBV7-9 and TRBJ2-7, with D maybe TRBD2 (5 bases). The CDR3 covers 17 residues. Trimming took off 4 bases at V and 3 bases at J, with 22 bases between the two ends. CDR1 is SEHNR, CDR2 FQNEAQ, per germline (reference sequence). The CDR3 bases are TGTGCCAGCAGCTCATCCTCGGGATTGGGCCCTCTCTACGAGCAGTACTTC. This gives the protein CASSSSSGLGPLYEQYF.

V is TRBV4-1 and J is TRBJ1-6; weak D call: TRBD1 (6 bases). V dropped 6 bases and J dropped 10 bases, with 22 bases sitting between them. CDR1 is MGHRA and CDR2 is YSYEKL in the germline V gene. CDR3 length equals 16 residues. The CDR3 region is CASRANVQGPGSPLHF. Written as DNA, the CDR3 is TGCGCCAGCAGAGCAAACGTACAGGGCCCCGGATCACCCCTCCACTTT.

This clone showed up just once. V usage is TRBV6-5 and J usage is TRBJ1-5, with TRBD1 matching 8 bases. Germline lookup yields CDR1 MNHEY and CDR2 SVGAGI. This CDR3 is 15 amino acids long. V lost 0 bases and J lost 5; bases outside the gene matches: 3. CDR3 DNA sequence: TGTGCCAGCAGTTACTCGACAGGGGAACATCAGCCCCAGCATTTT. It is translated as CASSYSTGEHQPQHF.

CDR3 nucleotide sequence: TGCGCCAGCAGCTTGTTCGGGGGGGCGGAGACCCAGTACTTC. This codes for CASSLFGGAETQYF. The genes are TRBV5-1 and TRBJ2-5, with TRBD2 matching 8 bases. CDR3 length: 14 amino acids. Germline V gene lookup returns CDR1 SGHRS and CDR2 YFSETQ. V dropped 1 base and J dropped 5; count of bases not matched to a gene: 4.

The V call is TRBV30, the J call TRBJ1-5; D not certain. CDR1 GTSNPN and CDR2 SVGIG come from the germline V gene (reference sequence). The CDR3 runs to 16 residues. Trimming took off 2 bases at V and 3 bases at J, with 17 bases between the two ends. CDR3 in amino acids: CAWSPFVGGNNQPQHF. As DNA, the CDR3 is TGTGCCTGGAGTCCCTTCGTCGGAGGAAACAATCAGCCCCAGCATTTT.

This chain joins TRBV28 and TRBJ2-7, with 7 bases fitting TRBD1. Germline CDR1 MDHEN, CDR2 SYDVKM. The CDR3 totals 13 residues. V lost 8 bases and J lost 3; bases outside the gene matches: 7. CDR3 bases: TGTGCCAGCCAGACAGGGTCCCACTACGAGCAGTACTTC. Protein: CASQTGSHYEQYF. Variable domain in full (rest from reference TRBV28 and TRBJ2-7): DVKVTQSSRYLVKRTGEKVFLECVQDMDHENMFWYRQDPGLGLRLIYFSYDVKMKEKGDIPEGYSVSREKKERFSLILESASTNQTSMYLCASQTGSHYEQYFGPGTRLTVT.

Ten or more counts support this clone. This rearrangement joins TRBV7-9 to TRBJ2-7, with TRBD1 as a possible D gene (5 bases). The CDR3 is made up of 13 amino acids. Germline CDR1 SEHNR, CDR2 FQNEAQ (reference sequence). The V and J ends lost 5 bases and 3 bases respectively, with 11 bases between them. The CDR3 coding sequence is TGTGCCAGCAGCGCACAGGTGAGCTACGAGCAGTACTTC. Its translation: CASSAQVSYEQYF.

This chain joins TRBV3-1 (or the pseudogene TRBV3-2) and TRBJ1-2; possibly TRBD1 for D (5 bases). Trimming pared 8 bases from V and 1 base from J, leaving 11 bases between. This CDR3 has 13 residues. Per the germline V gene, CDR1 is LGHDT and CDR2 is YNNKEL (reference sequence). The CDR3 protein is CASRDWRNYGYTF. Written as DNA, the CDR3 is TGTGCCAGCCGGGACTGGCGTAACTATGGCTACACCTTC.

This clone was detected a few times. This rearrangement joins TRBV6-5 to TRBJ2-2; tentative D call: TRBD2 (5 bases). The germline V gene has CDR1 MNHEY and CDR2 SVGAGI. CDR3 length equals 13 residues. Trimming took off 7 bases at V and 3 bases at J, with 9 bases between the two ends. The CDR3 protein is CASTPGYTGELFF. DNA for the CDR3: TGTGCCAGCACCCCGGGATACACCGGGGAGCTGTTTTTT.

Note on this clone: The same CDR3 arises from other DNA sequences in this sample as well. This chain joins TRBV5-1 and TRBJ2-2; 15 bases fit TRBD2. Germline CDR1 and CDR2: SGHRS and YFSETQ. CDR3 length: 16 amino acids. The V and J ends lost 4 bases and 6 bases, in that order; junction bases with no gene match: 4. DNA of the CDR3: TGCGCCAGCAGCAGCGGGACTAGCGGGGGGCCCGGGGAGCTGTTTTTT. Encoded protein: CASSSGTSGGPGELFF.

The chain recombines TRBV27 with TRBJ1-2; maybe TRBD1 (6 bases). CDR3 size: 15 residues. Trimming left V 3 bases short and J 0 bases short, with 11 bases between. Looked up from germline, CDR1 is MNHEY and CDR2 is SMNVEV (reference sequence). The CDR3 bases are TGTGCCAGCAGTTTTTCAGGACAGCCTAACTATGGCTACACCTTC. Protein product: CASSFSGQPNYGYTF.

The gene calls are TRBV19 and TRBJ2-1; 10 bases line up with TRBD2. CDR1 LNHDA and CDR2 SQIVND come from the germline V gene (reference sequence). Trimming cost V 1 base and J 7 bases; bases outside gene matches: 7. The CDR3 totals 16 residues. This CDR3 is CASSIVSAGGRNEQFF. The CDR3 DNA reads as TGTGCCAGTAGTATAGTATCAGCGGGAGGGCGAAATGAGCAGTTCTTC.

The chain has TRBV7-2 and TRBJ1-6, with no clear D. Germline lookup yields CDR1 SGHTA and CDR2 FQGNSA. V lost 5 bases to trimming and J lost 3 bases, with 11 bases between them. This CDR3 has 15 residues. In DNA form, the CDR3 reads TGTGCCAGCAGCCCGGCGGCAAGCTATAATTCACCCCTCCACTTT. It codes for CASSPAASYNSPLHF.

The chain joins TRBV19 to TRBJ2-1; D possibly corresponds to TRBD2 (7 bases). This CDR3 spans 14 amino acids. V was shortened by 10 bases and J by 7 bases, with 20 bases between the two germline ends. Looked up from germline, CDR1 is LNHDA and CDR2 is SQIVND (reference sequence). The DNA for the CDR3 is TGTGCCACCGCCCGGGGGGCCTCCTGGAATGAGCAGTTCTTC. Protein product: CATARGASWNEQFF.

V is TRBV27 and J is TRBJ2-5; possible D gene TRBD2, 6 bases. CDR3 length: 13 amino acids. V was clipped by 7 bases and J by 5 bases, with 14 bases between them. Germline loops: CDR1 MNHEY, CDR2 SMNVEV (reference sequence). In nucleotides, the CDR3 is TGTGCCAGCATGGGCCTTGGGGGGGAGACCCAGTACTTC. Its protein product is CASMGLGGETQYF.

This CDR3 is CASSVLGQHNTGELFF. The DNA for the CDR3 is TGTGCCAGCAGCGTCCTAGGACAGCATAACACCGGGGAGCTGTTTTTT. This sequence joins TRBV9 and TRBJ2-2, with a weak D call TRBD1 (6 bases). This CDR3 has 16 amino acids. Per the germline V gene, CDR1 is SGDLS and CDR2 is YYNGEE. The V end lost 2 bases, the J end lost 2 bases, and 13 bases lay between the germline ends. The full variable domain, with the rest looked up from reference TRBV9 and TRBJ2-2, is DSGVTQTPKHLITATGQRVTLRCSPRSGDLSVYWYQQSLDQGLQFLIQYYNGEERAKGNILERFSAQQFPDLHSELNLSSLELGDSALYFCASSVLGQHNTGELFFGEGSRLTVL.

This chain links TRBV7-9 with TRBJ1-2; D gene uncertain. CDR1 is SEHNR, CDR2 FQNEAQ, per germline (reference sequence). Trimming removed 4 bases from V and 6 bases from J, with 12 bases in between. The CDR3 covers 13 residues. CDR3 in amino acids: CASSWTGGDGYTF. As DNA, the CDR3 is TGTGCCAGCAGCTGGACCGGAGGTGATGGCTACACCTTC.

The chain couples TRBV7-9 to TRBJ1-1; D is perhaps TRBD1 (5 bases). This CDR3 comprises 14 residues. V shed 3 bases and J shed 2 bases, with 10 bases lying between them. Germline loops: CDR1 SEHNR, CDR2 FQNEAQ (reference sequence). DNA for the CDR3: TGTGCCAGCAGCTTTACTGGGGCAAACACTGAAGCTTTCTTT. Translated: CASSFTGANTEAFF.

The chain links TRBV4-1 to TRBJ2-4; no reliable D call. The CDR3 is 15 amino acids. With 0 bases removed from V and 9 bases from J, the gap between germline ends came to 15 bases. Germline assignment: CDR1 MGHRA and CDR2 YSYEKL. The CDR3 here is CASSQDSLLDGIQYF. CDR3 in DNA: TGCGCCAGCAGCCAAGATAGTTTGCTAGACGGCATTCAGTACTTC.

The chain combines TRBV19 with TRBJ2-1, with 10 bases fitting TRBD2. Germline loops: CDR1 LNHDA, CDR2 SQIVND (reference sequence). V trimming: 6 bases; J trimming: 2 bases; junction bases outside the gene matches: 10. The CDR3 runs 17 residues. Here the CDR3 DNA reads TGTGCCAGTAGCCCCACCCCGGGACTAGCGACCTACAATGAGCAGTTCTTC. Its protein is CASSPTPGLATYNEQFF.

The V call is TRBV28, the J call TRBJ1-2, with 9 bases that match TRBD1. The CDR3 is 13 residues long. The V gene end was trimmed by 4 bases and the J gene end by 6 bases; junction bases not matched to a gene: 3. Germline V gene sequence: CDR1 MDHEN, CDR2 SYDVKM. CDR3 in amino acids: CASSSRQGDGYTF. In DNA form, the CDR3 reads TGTGCCAGCAGTTCGAGACAGGGGGATGGCTACACCTTC.

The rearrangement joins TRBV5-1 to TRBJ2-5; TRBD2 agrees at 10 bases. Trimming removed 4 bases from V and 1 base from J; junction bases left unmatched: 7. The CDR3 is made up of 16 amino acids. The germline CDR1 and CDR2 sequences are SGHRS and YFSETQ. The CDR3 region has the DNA TGCGCCAGCAGCGCCAGCGGGGGGGCACCCCAAGAGACCCAGTACTTC. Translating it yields CASSASGGAPQETQYF.